This T cell receptor (beta chain) was obtained from a study of T-cell reconstitution after alpha-beta-depleted transplantation in children. A TCRbeta library incorporating unique molecular identifiers was prepared. Using its own MiXCR run on the PCR reads, TCRdb lists one record per CDR3 protein. The sample contains about 980,000 distinct CDR3 sequences, about 29% of which appear only once. From germline, CDR1 is SNHLY and CDR2 FYNNEI. Between the trimmed V and J ends, which lost 1 base and 3 bases, there was a span of 10 bases. The CDR3 loop spans 15 amino acids. This clonotype was found many times. This material consisted of PBMCs, mostly from graft donor cells, taken 360 days after TCRalphabeta/CD19-depleted stem cell transplant. The chain couples TRBV2 to TRBJ1-5; a weak D match, TRBD1 (5 bases). The TCR originated in a boy younger than two who had a stem cell transplant for SCID, so the T cells may come from the graft donor. Here the CDR3 reads CASSEVGGYNQPQHF. The CDR3 nucleotides read TGTGCCAGCAGTGAAGTTGGGGGATACAATCAGCCCCAGCATTTT. The full variable domain, in which reference TRBV2 and TRBJ1-5 provide the parts outside the CDR3, is EPEVTQTPSHQVTQMGQEVILRCVPISNHLYFYWYRQILGQKVEFLVSFYNNEISEKSEIFDDQFSVERPDGSNFTLKIRSTKLEDSAMYFCASSEVGGYNQPQHFGDGTRLSIL.